The 16 T cell receptor beta chains reported below all come from one sample, sequenced in a study of PD-1 blockade in classical Hodgkin lymphoma. Time point of the sample: cycle 4 day 1 (C4D1), after more than five weeks of nivolumab. All trial patients relapsed after autologous stem cell transplantation. The protocol was immunoSEQ multiplex PCR, while the TCRdb copy is restricted to in-frame clones and leaves out a portion. The table records about 16,000 clones, around 65% of them present only once. Sequenced here: peripheral blood mononuclear cells (PBMCs), sampled before the fourth cycle of nivolumab. These receptors were collected from a human donor with classical Hodgkin lymphoma.

This chain uses TRBV7-9 with TRBJ1-2, with a possible D match to TRBD1 (5 bases). In germline, CDR1 is SEHNR, CDR2 FQNEAQ (reference sequence). V lost 5 bases and J 8 bases, leaving 15 bases between the germline ends. The CDR3 runs 13 residues. CDR3 DNA: TGTGCCAGCAGCCCACCCAGAGGGGTAGGCTACACCTTC. The encoded protein is CASSPPRGVGYTF.

The chain has TRBV7-9 and TRBJ2-1, with D possibly being TRBD2 (6 bases). CDR1 and CDR2 (germline): SEHNR, FQNEAQ (reference sequence). The CDR3 extends over 18 amino acids. V lost 5 bases and J lost 0, with 20 bases in between. As DNA, the CDR3 is TGTGCCAGCAGCCCGAAGTCCGGGCGGGGAAGCTCCTACAATGAGCAGTTCTTC. It is translated as CASSPKSGRGSSYNEQFF.

V gene TRBV27 combines with J gene TRBJ2-3; D is unresolved. The CDR3 consists of 13 residues. CDR1 is MNHEY, CDR2 SMNVEV, per germline (reference sequence). The V gene lost 6 bases and the J gene lost 4 bases, with 11 bases spanning the gap. CDR3 bases: TGTGCCAGCAGCCCCTTCAGATCAGATACGCAGTATTTT. Protein product: CASSPFRSDTQYF.

The V call is TRBV9, the J call TRBJ2-1; weak D call: TRBD2 (5 bases). Trimming removed 2 bases at V and 9 bases at J, with 12 bases between. Per germline, CDR1 SGDLS and CDR2 YYNGEE. The CDR3 is 13 residues long. The CDR3 protein is CASSVDLEGEQFF. The CDR3 DNA reads TGTGCCAGCAGCGTCGACCTTGAGGGTGAGCAGTTCTTC.

J is TRBJ2-3 and V is TRBV7-9; D remains unclear. CDR3 size: 15 residues. Trimming took 4 bases from V and 2 from J, leaving 13 bases between them. Per germline, CDR1 SEHNR and CDR2 FQNEAQ (reference sequence). CDR3 DNA sequence: TGTGCCAGCAGCTCCCCCCGAGTCCCCACAGATACGCAGTATTTT. It is translated as CASSSPRVPTDTQYF. The complete variable domain, with remaining parts taken from reference TRBV7-9 and TRBJ2-3, reads DTGVSQNPRHKITKRGQNVTFRCDPISEHNRLYWYRQTLGQGPEFLTYFQNEAQLEKSRLLSDRFSAERPKGSFSTLEIQRTEQGDSAMYLCASSSPRVPTDTQYFGPGTRLTVL.

CDR3 bases: TGCGCCAGCAGCTTGGGGCGGGAGGCCACCTACGAGCAGTACTTC. This codes for CASSLGREATYEQYF. V is TRBV5-1 and J is TRBJ2-7, with 8 bases fitting TRBD2. Unmatched junction bases numbered 4, after V lost 0 bases and J lost 2 bases. The germline V gene encodes CDR1 SGHRS and CDR2 YFSETQ. The CDR3 extends over 15 amino acids. Variable domain in full (rest from reference TRBV5-1 and TRBJ2-7): KAGVTQTPRYLIKTRGQQVTLSCSPISGHRSVSWYQQTPGQGLQFLFEYFSETQRNKGNFPGRFSGRQFSNSRSEMNVSTLELGDSALYLCASSLGREATYEQYFGPGTRLTVT.

This clone was seen more than once but under ten times. This chain connects TRBV10-3 to TRBJ2-7, with TRBD1 as a possible D gene (5 bases). The V end lost 4 bases, the J end lost 2 bases, and 15 bases lay between the germline ends. Germline CDR1 and CDR2: ENHRY and SYGVKD. This CDR3 spans 15 amino acids. Written as DNA, the CDR3 is TGTGCCATCAGTGGAGGACAAAGAGGTCCCTACGAGCAGTACTTC. It codes for CAISGGQRGPYEQYF.

Details on this clone: At one end the junction does not follow the germline gene, possibly because of a read error. CDR3 region: CASSHAFNSNQPQHF. The CDR3 nucleotides read TGCGCCAGCAGCCACGCCTTCAATAGCAATCAGCCCCAGCATTTT. The chain recombines TRBV5-5 with TRBJ1-5; the D is unclear. In germline, CDR1 is SGHKS, CDR2 YYEKEE (reference sequence). The CDR3 runs to 15 residues.

This chain joins TRBV9 and TRBJ2-3; unclear D gene. V shed 2 bases and J shed 1 base, with 11 bases lying between them. In germline, CDR1 is SGDLS, CDR2 YYNGEE. The CDR3 is 15 residues long. CDR3 residues: CASSVSSLRTDTQYF. CDR3 sequence (DNA): TGTGCCAGCAGCGTTAGCTCCCTGCGCACAGATACGCAGTATTTT.

This clone was counted between two and nine times. V gene TRBV5-6 combines with J gene TRBJ2-5, with D tentatively TRBD2 (5 bases). Germline CDR1 SGHDT, CDR2 YYEEEE. The V and J ends lost 2 bases and 4 bases respectively, with 9 bases between them. CDR3 size: 13 residues. The chain's CDR3 is CASSFWTSETQYF. As DNA, the CDR3 is TGTGCCAGCAGCTTTTGGACTTCAGAGACCCAGTACTTC.

This clone is a singleton in its sample. J is TRBJ2-1 and V is TRBV10-2, with 9 bases matching TRBD2. The CDR3 runs to 15 residues. With 3 bases clipped from V and 6 bases from J, the junction kept 6 bases outside the gene matches. Germline V CDR1 and CDR2: WSHSY, SAAADI. CDR3: CASSDGREGLNEQFF. The CDR3 region has the DNA TGCGCCAGCAGTGACGGGCGGGAGGGCCTCAATGAGCAGTTCTTC.

The rearrangement uses TRBV28 and TRBJ2-2; 7 bases fit TRBD1. V lost 5 bases to trimming and J lost 6 bases; unmatched junction nucleotides: 9. Germline V CDR1 and CDR2: MDHEN, SYDVKM. The CDR3 extends over 15 amino acids. CDR3: CASSPPRQGAGELFF. The DNA for the CDR3 is TGTGCCAGCAGTCCCCCCAGGCAGGGGGCCGGGGAGCTGTTTTTT.

This clone showed up just once. The rearrangement links TRBV6-5 to TRBJ2-1, with TRBD2 as a possible D gene (6 bases). The ends were cut back, 2 bases at V and 0 bases at J, with 8 bases in the middle. CDR3 length: 15 amino acids. Germline-derived CDR1 and CDR2 are MNHEY and SVGAGI. In DNA form, the CDR3 reads TGTGCCAGCAGTTACGGAGGGAGCTCCTACAATGAGCAGTTCTTC. This sequence encodes CASSYGGSSYNEQFF.

This chain links TRBV5-6 with TRBJ2-5; D remains unclear. Germline V lookup: CDR1 SGHDT, CDR2 YYEEEE. The V and J ends lost 1 base and 2 bases respectively, with 9 bases between them. There are 14 residues in the CDR3. The CDR3 DNA reads as TGTGCCAGCAGCTTGCTTTGGGAACAAGAGACCCAGTACTTC. It encodes CASSLLWEQETQYF.

The genes are TRBV19 and TRBJ2-7; TRBD1 matches at 8 bases. Germline V gene data show CDR1 as LNHDA and CDR2 as SQIVND (reference sequence). Trimming cost V 7 bases and J 2 bases; bases outside gene matches: 7. The CDR3 extends over 14 amino acids. The CDR3 loop is CASKRDRGAYEQYF. CDR3 coding DNA: TGTGCCAGTAAAAGAGACAGGGGCGCCTACGAGCAGTACTTC.

This rearrangement joins TRBV19 to TRBJ1-3; 7 nucleotides agree with TRBD1. V was clipped by 6 bases and J by 4 bases; unmatched bases: 6. This CDR3 has 14 amino acids. Germline V gives CDR1 LNHDA, CDR2 SQIVND (reference sequence). As DNA, the CDR3 is TGTGCCAGTAGCCGCGGACAGGACGGAAACACCATATATTTT. It translates to CASSRGQDGNTIYF. The variable domain in full, with the rest retrieved from reference TRBV19 and TRBJ1-3, is DGGITQSPKYLFRKEGQNVTLSCEQNLNHDAMYWYRQDPGQGLRLIYYSQIVNDFQKGDIAEGYSVSREKKESFPLTVTSAQKNPTAFYLCASSRGQDGNTIYFGEGSWLTVV.